The clone carrying this T cell receptor (beta chain) was detected only a few times. Its antigen is unknown. The V gene's germline CDR1 is WSHSY and CDR2 SAAADI. Trimming took 0 bases from V and 6 from J, leaving 18 bases between them. CDR3 size: 17 residues. Sequencing used immunoSEQ multiplex PCR; TCRdb keeps in-frame clones, though not all of them. The sample consists of 100,000 to 150,000 clones, about 86% of them appearing once. This sample stems from a study of T cell responses to AZD1222 COVID-19 vaccine. Findings and limits, study-wide: A mostly white British donor set with more females was recruited, and clonal diversity was possibly underestimated. Elevations in Spike-specific TCR breadth and depth followed administration of two AZD1222 doses. Spike regions recognized by vaccine-associated CD4 TCRs spanned the protein, led by 160-218 and 743-854. Unmutated variant regions are reportedly targeted by nearly half of spike-specific TCRs.

Sample: peripheral blood, taken 28 days after the second AZD1222 dose. V is TRBV10-2 and J is TRBJ1-5; D call uncertain. The receptor was isolated from an adult who received the AZD1222 COVID-19 vaccine. CDR3 nucleotides: TGCGCCAGCAGTGAGTCAAGAAAGGGAAGGATCAGTCAGCCCCAGCATTTT. Its protein product is CASSESRKGRISQPQHF.